The 6 T cell receptor beta chains below come from one sample, sequenced in a study of lung T cells in sarcoidosis with Löfgren's syndrome. TCRdb re-derived calls from the reads in MiXCR, one entry per CDR3 protein. The sample consists of 15,000 to 25,000 distinct CDR3 sequences, roughly 22% of them appearing once. The sample comprised CD4+ T cells from PBMCs. The receptors were gathered from a human donor with sarcoidosis (Löfgren's syndrome or another form), or a control subject (not recorded which).

The table lists this clonotype with many counts. The J gene is TRBJ1-2, the V gene TRBV10-3; D perhaps matches TRBD1 (5 bases). This CDR3 comprises 14 residues. Germline CDR1 is ENHRY and CDR2 is SYGVKD. The V end was cut by 3 bases, the J end by 4 bases, with 12 bases between. The CDR3 region has the DNA TGTGCCATCAGTGAAAGGGAAGGGGTCTATGGCTACACCTTC. Protein product: CAISEREGVYGYTF.

A remark on this clonotype: The final CDR3 position lacks the conserved phenylalanine or tryptophan, pointing to a likely read error. This chain links TRBV20-1 with TRBJ2-3; a weak D match, TRBD1 (6 bases). V lost 5 bases and J lost 0, with 12 bases in between. The CDR3 has 14 amino acids. Looked up from germline, CDR1 is DFQATT and CDR2 is SNEGSKA (reference sequence). CDR3 loop: CSALWDKSTDTQYS. CDR3 nucleotide sequence: TGCAGTGCTCTCTGGGACAAAAGCACAGATACGCAGTATTCT.

As concerns this clonotype: A read error may be the cause here, since a much bigger clone is one base away. CDR3 nucleotides: TGTGCCGGCAGTTACGAGAACCAAGAGACCCAGTACTTC. This gives the protein CAGSYENQETQYF. The rearrangement joins TRBV6-7 to TRBJ2-5; no definite D call. TRBV6-7 is given ORF status, its function remaining uncertain. There are 13 residues in the CDR3.

This clonotype was found many times. The chain joins TRBV14 to TRBJ1-1; D gene unclear. The CDR3 extends over 14 amino acids. V gave up 1 base and J gave up 5 bases, with 11 bases separating them. CDR1 SGHDN and CDR2 FVKESK come from the germline V gene. The CDR3 spells CASSQVFGGTEAFF. CDR3 coding DNA: TGTGCCAGCAGCCAAGTATTCGGAGGGACTGAAGCTTTCTTT.

This clonotype was recorded at least ten times. The chain has TRBV2 and TRBJ1-1; 11 bases line up with TRBD1. J lost 1 base, V lost 5 bases, and 12 bases had no gene match. The germline V gene has CDR1 SNHLY and CDR2 FYNNEI. The length of the CDR3 is 18 residues. DNA for the CDR3: TGTGCCAGCAGTCCTTTAACCGGGACAGGGGGGACGAACACTGAAGCTTTCTTT. Protein: CASSPLTGTGGTNTEAFF. Looking up the rest from reference TRBV2 and TRBJ1-1 gives the full variable domain: EPEVTQTPSHQVTQMGQEVILRCVPISNHLYFYWYRQILGQKVEFLVSFYNNEISEKSEIFDDQFSVERPDGSNFTLKIRSTKLEDSAMYFCASSPLTGTGGTNTEAFFGQGTRLTVV.

This clonotype has a count of ten or more. The chain uses TRBV28 and TRBJ1-5; 10 bases are a match to TRBD1. The CDR3 totals 16 residues. CDR1 is MDHEN and CDR2 is SYDVKM in the germline V gene. V lost 7 bases and J lost 4; bases outside the gene matches: 10. The CDR3 spells CASNIGGTGVNQPQHF. The CDR3 DNA is TGTGCCAGCAACATAGGCGGGACAGGGGTGAATCAGCCCCAGCATTTT.